Listed here is a single T cell receptor (beta chain). The antigen remains unidentified. There was at least one pre-ART PBMC sample for each donor, plus at least two post-ART PBMC samples. All participants with HIV were treated in the United States. The CDR3 is made up of 13 amino acids. CDR1 is SGHTA and CDR2 is FQGNSA in the germline V gene. V was cut by 4 bases and J by 12 bases, with 18 bases left in between. This sample was included in a study of long-term antiretroviral therapy in people with HIV. Overall study results and limits: Clones that expanded before ART (that is, prior to treatment) dominated the repertoire at all time points. HIV repertoires had narrower CDR3 length ranges than controls.

The assay used was immunoSEQ (version v3.0), run at survey level. The assay was immunoSEQ multiplex PCR, and TCRdb's table has in-frame clones only and misses some. The profile shows 25,000 to 30,000 clones, roughly 84% of them singletons. This TCR was sampled from a woman aged 25-40 years with HIV. This sample comprised unsorted PBMCs, obtained 0.8 years after starting antiretroviral therapy. The V gene is TRBV7-2, the J gene TRBJ1-2; D is undetermined. The CDR3 protein is CASSSEYRSGHTF. As DNA, the CDR3 is TGTGCCAGCAGCTCCGAGTATCGTTCCGGCCACACCTTC.